A selection of T cell receptor beta chains follows, all from one sample in a study of shared clonotypes between healthy human individuals. The table came from immunoSEQ multiplex PCR; TCRdb's copy has only in-frame clones and leaves some out. The table shows around 1.1 million clones, with approximately 80% occurring only once. The sequenced sample consisted of memory CD4+ T cells from PBMCs. The receptors were gathered from a man between 18 and 35 years old in good health. Some clones in this sample may be carry-over from other donors' samples. Both conserved end residues are part of each CDR3. The D gene is left open where the match is weak. A clone size is listed for some rows: how often the clone was seen (once, few, many), or a class if it is expanded.

j_call d_call clone_size v_call cdr3_nt cdr3_aa
TRBJ1-4 TRBD1 NA TRBV15 TGTGCCACCAGCAGGGGGGGACAGGGCAACGTGAAACTGTTTTTT CATSRGGQGNVKLFF
TRBJ1-2 NA NA TRBV5-4 TGTGCCAACAGCTCCGACAGTAACTATGGCTACACCTTC CANSSDSNYGYTF
TRBJ1-2 NA NA TRBV19 TGTGCCAGTACGATGACCGAGCGGCACGGCTACACCTTC CASTMTERHGYTF
TRBJ2-5 NA NA TRBV6-5 TGTGCCAGCAGTTACGCCGAGACCCAGTACTTC CASSYAETQYF
TRBJ1-1 NA NA TRBV7-9 TGTGCCAGCAGCTCAACAGGGAAATCAGGCACTGAAGCTTTCTTT CASSSTGKSGTEAFF
TRBJ1-2 NA NA TRBV7-2 TGTGCCAGCAGCTTAGTGGGGGTGGATTATGGCTACACCTTC CASSLVGVDYGYTF
TRBJ1-1 NA NA TRBV18 TGTGCCAGCTCACCCCTGAGTCCTCCCCTGGGGCGGCTCTCGAACACTGAAGCTTTCTTT CASSPLSPPLGRLSNTEAFF
TRBJ2-1 NA NA TRBV18 TGTGCCAGCTCACGCCCGACAGAAAACAATGAGCAGTTCTTC CASSRPTENNEQFF
TRBJ1-1 NA few TRBV7-9 TGTGCCAGCAGCTTTCAGGGAGGCACTGAAGCTTTCTTT CASSFQGGTEAFF
TRBJ2-3 TRBD2 once TRBV10-2 TGCGCCAGCAGTAACCGACTAGCGGGAGGACCGCCAAGCACAGATACGCAGTATTTT CASSNRLAGGPPSTDTQYF
TRBJ1-4 NA few TRBV19 TGTGCCAGTAGTATAGGCGCCGGTACCGAAAAACTGTTTTTT CASSIGAGTEKLFF
TRBJ2-1 TRBD2 NA TRBV6-5 TGTGCCAGCACCACTGGGGGGGCCTACAATGAGCAGTTCTTC CASTTGGAYNEQFF
TRBJ1-1 NA NA TRBV11-2 TGTGCCAGCAGCTTATCGGGCAGGGTGAACACTGAAGCTTTCTTT CASSLSGRVNTEAFF
TRBJ1-2 NA NA TRBV6-1 TGTGCCAGCAGAACTTTTTTCTGGGACAACTATGGCTACACCTTC CASRTFFWDNYGYTF
TRBJ1-4 NA NA TRBV18 TGTGCCAGCTCACCTAGGAGGGGCATTGAAAAACTGTTTTTT CASSPRRGIEKLFF
TRBJ2-7 NA NA TRBV6-5 TGTGCCACCAGAAGGGCGGGTTACTACGAGCAGTACTTC CATRRAGYYEQYF
TRBJ2-7 TRBD1 few TRBV5-4 TGTGCCAGCAGCTTGGACCTGACAGGGAACGAGCAGTACTTC CASSLDLTGNEQYF
TRBJ1-3 NA NA TRBV7-6 TGTGCCAGCAGCTTAGGGGGCAGGGGCTCTGGAAACACCATATATTTT CASSLGGRGSGNTIYF
TRBJ1-1 NA NA TRBV4-1 TGCGCCAGCAGCCAAGGCGACGTCAACACTGAAGCTTTCTTT CASSQGDVNTEAFF
TRBJ2-1 TRBD2 NA TRBV4-1 TGCGCCAGCAGCAAGGGGACTAGCGAGTACAATGAGCAGTTCTTC CASSKGTSEYNEQFF
TRBJ2-1 NA NA TRBV5-1 TGCGCCAGCAGCTTTAGTCGAAATGGGTACAATGAGCAGTTCTTC CASSFSRNGYNEQFF
TRBJ1-4 TRBD1 many TRBV9 TGTGCCAGCAGCGGAGGGACAGGGGCATTTAATGAAAAACTGTTTTTT CASSGGTGAFNEKLFF
TRBJ2-1 TRBD1 NA TRBV4-2 TGTGCCAGCACCCGCACGACAGGGGGTTACAATGAGCAGTTCTTC CASTRTTGGYNEQFF
TRBJ2-2 NA NA TRBV6-1 TGTGCCAGCAAGGACCGCGGACAAAACACCGGGGAGCTGTTTTTT CASKDRGQNTGELFF
TRBJ1-2 NA NA TRBV2 TGTGCCACCGGACAAGGCCGGGGTGGCTACACCTTC CATGQGRGGYTF
TRBJ2-7 NA NA TRBV28 TGTGCCAGCAGTCCCCAGTTTAGTTATTCGTACTTC CASSPQFSYSYF
TRBJ2-3 NA NA TRBV13 TGTGCCAGCAGCCCTCCAGGGCACACAGATACGCAGTATTTT CASSPPGHTDTQYF
TRBJ1-2 NA once TRBV29-1 TGCAGCGTTACAGTAGACTATGGCTACACCTTC CSVTVDYGYTF
TRBJ2-7 TRBD2 NA TRBV4-2 TGTGCCAGCAGCCAAAAATTCGGATGGTCAGTAGCGGGAGTAGTGGTAGAGCAGTACTTC CASSQKFGWSVAGVVVEQYF
TRBJ2-1 NA once TRBV7-9 TGTGCCAGCAGCTTAGAGGGCGGGAAAGGCTATGAGCAGTTCTTC CASSLEGGKGYEQFF
TRBJ2-5 NA NA TRBV5-4 TGTGCCAGCAGCTATGCAGGGGCACAAGAGACCCAGTACTTC CASSYAGAQETQYF
TRBJ2-1 NA NA TRBV5-1 TGCGCCAGCAGCTTGGTGGCGGGTAATGAGCAGTTCTTC CASSLVAGNEQFF
TRBJ2-1 NA NA TRBV4-1 TGCGCCAGCAGCCAAGTGGGACAGCGGGGCGATGAGCAGTTCTTC CASSQVGQRGDEQFF
TRBJ2-7 NA NA TRBV29-1 TGCAGCGTTGTCGGAGGCCGAACCTACGAGCAGTACTTC CSVVGGRTYEQYF
TRBJ1-2 TRBD1 NA TRBV5-5 TGTGCATCCGGGACAGGGGGTGTAATCTATGGCTACACCTTC CASGTGGVIYGYTF
TRBJ2-7 TRBD2 NA TRBV5-4 TGTGCCAGCAGCGACTGGACTAGCGGGAGAGATGGGCAGTACTTC CASSDWTSGRDGQYF
TRBJ1-5 NA NA TRBV5-1 TGCGCCAGCAGCCCCCCCAAAGGGGTGGAACAGCCCCAGCATTTT CASSPPKGVEQPQHF
TRBJ2-1 TRBD1 NA TRBV5-4 TGTGCCAGCAGCCCCGCCCCGGGACAGACTATTCACAATGAGCAGTTCTTC CASSPAPGQTIHNEQFF
TRBJ2-1 NA NA TRBV5-4 TGTGCCAGCAGCTTGGTAACTAACAATGAGCAGTTCTTC CASSLVTNNEQFF
TRBJ1-5 NA few TRBV6-6 TGTGCCAGCAGTTACTTTTCTACGGGGAATCAGCCCCAGCATTTT CASSYFSTGNQPQHF
TRBJ2-5 TRBD2 NA TRBV4-2 TGTGCCAGCAGCCAACCGACTAGCGGGAGAGAGACCCAGTACTTC CASSQPTSGRETQYF